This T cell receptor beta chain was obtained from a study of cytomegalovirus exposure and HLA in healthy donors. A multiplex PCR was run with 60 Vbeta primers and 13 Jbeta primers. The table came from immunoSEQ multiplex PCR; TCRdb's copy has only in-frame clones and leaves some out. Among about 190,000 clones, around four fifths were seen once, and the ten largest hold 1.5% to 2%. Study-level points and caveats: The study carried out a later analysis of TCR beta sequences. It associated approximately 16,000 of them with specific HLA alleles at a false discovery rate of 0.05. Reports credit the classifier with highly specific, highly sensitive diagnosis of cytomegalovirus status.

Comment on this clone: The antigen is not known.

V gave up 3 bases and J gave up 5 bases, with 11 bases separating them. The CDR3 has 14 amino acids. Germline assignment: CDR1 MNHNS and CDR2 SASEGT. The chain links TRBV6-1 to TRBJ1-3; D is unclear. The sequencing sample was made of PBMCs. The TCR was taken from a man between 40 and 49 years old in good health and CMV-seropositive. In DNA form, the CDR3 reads TGTGCCAGCAGTGAGCTTCAGGCCAGAAACACCATATATTTT. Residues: CASSELQARNTIYF.